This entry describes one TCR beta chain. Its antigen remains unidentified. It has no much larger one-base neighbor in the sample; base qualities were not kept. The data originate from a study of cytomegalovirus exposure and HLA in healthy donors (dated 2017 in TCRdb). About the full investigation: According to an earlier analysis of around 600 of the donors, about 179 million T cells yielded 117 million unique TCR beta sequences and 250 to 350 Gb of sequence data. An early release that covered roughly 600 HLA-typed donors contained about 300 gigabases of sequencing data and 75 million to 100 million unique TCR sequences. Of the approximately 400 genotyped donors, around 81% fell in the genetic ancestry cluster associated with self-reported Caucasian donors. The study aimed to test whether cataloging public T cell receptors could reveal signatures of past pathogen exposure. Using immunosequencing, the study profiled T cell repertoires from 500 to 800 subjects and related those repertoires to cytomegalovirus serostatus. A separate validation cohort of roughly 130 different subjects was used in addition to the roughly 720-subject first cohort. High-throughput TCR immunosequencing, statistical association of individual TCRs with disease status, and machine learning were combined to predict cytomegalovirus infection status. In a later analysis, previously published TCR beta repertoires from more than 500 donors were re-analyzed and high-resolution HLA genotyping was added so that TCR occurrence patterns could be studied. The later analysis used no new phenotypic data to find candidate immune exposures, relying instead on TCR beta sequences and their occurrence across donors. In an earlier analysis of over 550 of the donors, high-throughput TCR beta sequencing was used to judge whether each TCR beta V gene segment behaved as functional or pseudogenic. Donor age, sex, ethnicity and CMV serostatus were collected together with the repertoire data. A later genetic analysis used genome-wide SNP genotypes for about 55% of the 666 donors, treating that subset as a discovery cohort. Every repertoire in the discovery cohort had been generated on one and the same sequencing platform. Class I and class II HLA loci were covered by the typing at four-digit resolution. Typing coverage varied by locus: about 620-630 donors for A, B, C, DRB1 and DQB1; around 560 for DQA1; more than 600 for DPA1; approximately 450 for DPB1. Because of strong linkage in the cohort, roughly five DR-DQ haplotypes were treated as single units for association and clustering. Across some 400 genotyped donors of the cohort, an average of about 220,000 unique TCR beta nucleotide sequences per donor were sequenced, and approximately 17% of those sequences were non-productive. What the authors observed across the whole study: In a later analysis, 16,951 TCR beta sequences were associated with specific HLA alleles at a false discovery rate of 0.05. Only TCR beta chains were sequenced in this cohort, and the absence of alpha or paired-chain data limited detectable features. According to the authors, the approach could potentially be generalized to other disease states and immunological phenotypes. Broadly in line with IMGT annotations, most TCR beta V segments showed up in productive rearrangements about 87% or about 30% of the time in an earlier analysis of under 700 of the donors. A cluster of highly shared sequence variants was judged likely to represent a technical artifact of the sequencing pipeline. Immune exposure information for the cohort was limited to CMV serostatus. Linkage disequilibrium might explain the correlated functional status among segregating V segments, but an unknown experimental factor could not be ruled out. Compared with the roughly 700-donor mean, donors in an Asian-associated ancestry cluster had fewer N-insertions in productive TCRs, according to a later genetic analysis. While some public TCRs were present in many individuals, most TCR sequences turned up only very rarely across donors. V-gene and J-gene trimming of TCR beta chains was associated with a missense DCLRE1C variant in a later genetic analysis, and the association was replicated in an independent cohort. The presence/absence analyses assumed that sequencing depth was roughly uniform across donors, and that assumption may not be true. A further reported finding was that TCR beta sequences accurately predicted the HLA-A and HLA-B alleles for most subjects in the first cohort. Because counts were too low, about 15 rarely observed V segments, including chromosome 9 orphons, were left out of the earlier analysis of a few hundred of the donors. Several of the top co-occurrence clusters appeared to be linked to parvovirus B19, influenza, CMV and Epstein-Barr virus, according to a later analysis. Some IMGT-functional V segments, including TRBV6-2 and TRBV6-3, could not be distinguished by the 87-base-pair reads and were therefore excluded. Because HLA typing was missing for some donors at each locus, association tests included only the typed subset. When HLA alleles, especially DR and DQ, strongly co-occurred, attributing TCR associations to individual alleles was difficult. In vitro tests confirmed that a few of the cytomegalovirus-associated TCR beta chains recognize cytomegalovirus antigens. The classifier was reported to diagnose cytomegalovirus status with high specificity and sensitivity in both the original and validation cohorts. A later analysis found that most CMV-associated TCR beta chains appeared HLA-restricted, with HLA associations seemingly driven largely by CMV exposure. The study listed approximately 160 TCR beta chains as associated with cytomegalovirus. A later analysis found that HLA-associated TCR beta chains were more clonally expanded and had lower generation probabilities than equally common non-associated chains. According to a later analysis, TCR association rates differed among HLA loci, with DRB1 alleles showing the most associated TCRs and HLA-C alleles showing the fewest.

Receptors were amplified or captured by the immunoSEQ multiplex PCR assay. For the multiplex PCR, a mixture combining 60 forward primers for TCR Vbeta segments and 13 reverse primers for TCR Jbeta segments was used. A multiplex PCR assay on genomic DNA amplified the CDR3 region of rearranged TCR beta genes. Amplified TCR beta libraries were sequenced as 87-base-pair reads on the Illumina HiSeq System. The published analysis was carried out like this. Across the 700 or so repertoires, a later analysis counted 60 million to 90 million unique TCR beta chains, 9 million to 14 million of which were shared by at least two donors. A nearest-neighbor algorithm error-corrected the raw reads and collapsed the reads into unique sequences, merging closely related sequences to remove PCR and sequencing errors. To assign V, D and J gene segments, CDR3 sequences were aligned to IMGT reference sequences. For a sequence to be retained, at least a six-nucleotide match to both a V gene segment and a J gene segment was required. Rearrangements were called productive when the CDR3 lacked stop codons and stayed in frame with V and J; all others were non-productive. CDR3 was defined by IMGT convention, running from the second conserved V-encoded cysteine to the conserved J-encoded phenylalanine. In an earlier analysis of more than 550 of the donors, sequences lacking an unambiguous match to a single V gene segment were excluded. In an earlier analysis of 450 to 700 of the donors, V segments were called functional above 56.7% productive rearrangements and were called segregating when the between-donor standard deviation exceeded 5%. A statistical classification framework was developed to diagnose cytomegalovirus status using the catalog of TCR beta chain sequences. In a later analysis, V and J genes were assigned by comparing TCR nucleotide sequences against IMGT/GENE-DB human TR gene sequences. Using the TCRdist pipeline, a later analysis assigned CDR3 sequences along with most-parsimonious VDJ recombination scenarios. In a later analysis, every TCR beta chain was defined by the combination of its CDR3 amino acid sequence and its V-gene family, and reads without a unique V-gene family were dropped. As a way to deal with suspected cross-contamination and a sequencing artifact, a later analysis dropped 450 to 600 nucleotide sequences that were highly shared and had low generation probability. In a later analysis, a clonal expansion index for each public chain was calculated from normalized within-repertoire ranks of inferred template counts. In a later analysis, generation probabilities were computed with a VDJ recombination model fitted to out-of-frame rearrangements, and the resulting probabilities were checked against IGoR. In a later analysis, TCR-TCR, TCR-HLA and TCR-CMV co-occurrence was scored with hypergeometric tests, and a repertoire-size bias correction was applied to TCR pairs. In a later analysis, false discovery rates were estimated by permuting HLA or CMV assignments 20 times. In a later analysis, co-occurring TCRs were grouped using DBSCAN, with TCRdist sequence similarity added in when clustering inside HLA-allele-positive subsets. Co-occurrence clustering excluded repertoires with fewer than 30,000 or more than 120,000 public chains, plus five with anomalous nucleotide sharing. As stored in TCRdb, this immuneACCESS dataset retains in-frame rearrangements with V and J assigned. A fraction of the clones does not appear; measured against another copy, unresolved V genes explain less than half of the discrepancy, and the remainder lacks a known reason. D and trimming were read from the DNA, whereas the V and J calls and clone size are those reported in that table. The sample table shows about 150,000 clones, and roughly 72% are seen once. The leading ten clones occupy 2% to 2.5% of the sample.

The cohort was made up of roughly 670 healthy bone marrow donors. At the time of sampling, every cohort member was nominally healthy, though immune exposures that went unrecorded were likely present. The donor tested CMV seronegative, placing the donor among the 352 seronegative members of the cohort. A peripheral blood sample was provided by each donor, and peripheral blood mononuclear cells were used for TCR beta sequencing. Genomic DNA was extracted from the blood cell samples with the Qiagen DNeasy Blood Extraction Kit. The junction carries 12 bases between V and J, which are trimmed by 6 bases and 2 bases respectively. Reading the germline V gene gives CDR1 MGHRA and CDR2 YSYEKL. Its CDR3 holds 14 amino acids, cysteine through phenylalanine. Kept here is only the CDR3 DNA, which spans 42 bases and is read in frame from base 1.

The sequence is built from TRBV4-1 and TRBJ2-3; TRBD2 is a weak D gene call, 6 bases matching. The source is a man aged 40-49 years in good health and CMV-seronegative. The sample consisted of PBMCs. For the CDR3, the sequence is CASRKRRVTDTQYF. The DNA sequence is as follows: TGCGCCAGCAGGAAACGGAGGGTCACAGATACGCAGTATTTT.